The 28 T cell receptor beta chains reported below all come from one sample, sequenced in a study of blood T cell repertoires in COVID-19. TCRdb's table, derived via immunoSEQ multiplex PCR, lists solely in-frame clones and lacks some. The sample has roughly 150,000 clones; roughly 87% are singletons. Sequenced material: peripheral blood. Every receptor here comes from a human donor in a cohort sampled during active COVID-19.

The chain joins TRBV10-3 to TRBJ2-6; D is unclear. Germline CDR1 is ENHRY and CDR2 is SYGVKD. The V end was cut by 2 bases, the J end by 0 bases, with 8 bases between. The CDR3 is 16 amino acids. DNA of the CDR3: TGTGCCATCAGTGAGATACAGTACTCTGGGGCCAACGTCCTGACTTTC. Protein: CAISEIQYSGANVLTF.

This clone was detected only a few times. The chain uses TRBV7-9 and TRBJ2-7; no definite D call. V was shortened by 4 bases and J by 1 base, with 5 bases between the two germline ends. CDR1 is SEHNR, CDR2 FQNEAQ, per germline (reference sequence). This CDR3 is built from 12 residues. For the CDR3, the DNA is TGTGCCAGCAGCTCGACTTCCTACGAGCAGTACTTC. Protein product: CASSSTSYEQYF.

J is TRBJ2-7 and V is TRBV6-6; tentatively, D is TRBD2 (6 bases). CDR1 is MNHNY, CDR2 SVGAGI, per germline (reference sequence). The ends were cut back, 5 bases at V and 0 bases at J, with 26 bases in the middle. The CDR3 is made up of 19 amino acids. The CDR3 DNA reads as TGTGCCAGCAGTCCTGGTTGGGGGACTGCAAAGACGAGCTCCTACGAGCAGTACTTC. It is translated as CASSPGWGTAKTSSYEQYF.

The V gene is TRBV6-1, the J gene TRBJ2-7; D perhaps matches TRBD1 (5 bases). Trimming removed 2 bases from V and 2 bases from J, with 10 bases in between. The CDR3 runs 14 residues. In germline, CDR1 is MNHNS, CDR2 SASEGT. In nucleotides, the CDR3 is TGTGCCAGCAGTGAAATGGACACCGCCTACGAGCAGTACTTC. This gives the protein CASSEMDTAYEQYF.

V is TRBV6-5 and J is TRBJ1-3; no definite D call. Trimming removed 2 bases from V and 0 bases from J, with 8 bases in between. CDR3 length: 15 residues. The germline V gene encodes CDR1 MNHEY and CDR2 SVGAGI. The CDR3 here is CASSYGAGSGNTIYF. The CDR3, as DNA: TGTGCCAGCAGTTACGGCGCGGGCTCTGGAAACACCATATATTTT.

V is TRBV5-1 and J is TRBJ1-1; 7 positions agree with TRBD1. The germline V gene has CDR1 SGHRS and CDR2 YFSETQ. The V and J ends lost 4 bases and 1 base, in that order; junction bases with no gene match: 4. The CDR3 is made up of 14 amino acids. The CDR3 protein is CASSVRQGNTEAFF. DNA for the CDR3: TGCGCCAGCAGCGTTCGACAGGGGAACACTGAAGCTTTCTTT. The whole variable domain, remainder taken from reference TRBV5-1 and TRBJ1-1, is KAGVTQTPRYLIKTRGQQVTLSCSPISGHRSVSWYQQTPGQGLQFLFEYFSETQRNKGNFPGRFSGRQFSNSRSEMNVSTLELGDSALYLCASSVRQGNTEAFFGQGTRLTVV.

The rearrangement joins TRBV2 to TRBJ1-3, with 8 bases aligning to TRBD1. The germline CDR1 and CDR2 sequences are SNHLY and FYNNEI. The V segment lost 6 bases and the J segment 4 bases; nucleotides outside the gene matches: 5. This CDR3 contains 14 residues. The CDR3 protein is CASSATGAGNTIYF. CDR3 nucleotide sequence: TGTGCCAGCAGCGCGACAGGGGCCGGAAACACCATATATTTT.

The table lists this clone with a count of one. V and J are TRBV18 and TRBJ1-1, with a weak D call TRBD1 (6 bases). The germline V gene encodes CDR1 KGHSH and CDR2 LQKENI. With 1 base removed from V and 3 bases from J, the gap between germline ends came to 18 bases. The CDR3 totals 17 residues. The CDR3 sequence is CASSPLGRVRQDTEAFF. CDR3 nucleotide sequence: TGTGCCAGCTCACCACTCGGCAGGGTACGACAGGACACTGAAGCTTTCTTT.

Worth noting for this clone: Other DNA sequences from this sample encode an identical CDR3 as well. V gene TRBV7-9 combines with J gene TRBJ2-1, with unresolved D. Germline loops: CDR1 SEHNR, CDR2 FQNEAQ (reference sequence). The CDR3 covers 13 residues. V lost 5 bases and J lost 0, with 5 bases in between. CDR3 region: CASSPGSYNEQFF. DNA for the CDR3: TGTGCCAGCAGCCCCGGCTCCTACAATGAGCAGTTCTTC.

This clone was seen a few times. The chain joins TRBV9 to TRBJ1-2; 7 bases match TRBD1. Per the germline V gene, CDR1 is SGDLS and CDR2 is YYNGEE. The CDR3 loop spans 13 amino acids. The V and J ends lost 4 bases and 8 bases, in that order; junction bases with no gene match: 8. The CDR3 region is CASSPSGDSGYTF. The CDR3 nucleotides read TGTGCCAGCAGCCCAAGTGGGGACAGCGGCTACACCTTC.

The V gene is TRBV27, the J gene TRBJ2-1, with 12 bases matching TRBD2. Unmatched junction bases numbered 6, after V lost 5 bases and J lost 7 bases. The CDR3 contains 15 residues. Germline-derived CDR1 and CDR2 are MNHEY and SMNVEV (reference sequence). CDR3 bases: TGTGCCAGCAGTGTGACTAGCGGGAGTTGGAATGAGCAGTTCTTC. It translates to CASSVTSGSWNEQFF.

This clone was found once. V and J are TRBV9 and TRBJ1-1; 7 positions match TRBD1. The CDR3 consists of 15 residues. Germline-derived CDR1 and CDR2 are SGDLS and YYNGEE. V gave up 3 bases and J gave up 1 base; unmatched junction bases: 6. CDR3 sequence: CASSALGQTNTEAFF. DNA of the CDR3: TGTGCCAGCAGCGCGTTGGGACAGACGAACACTGAAGCTTTCTTT.

The chain couples TRBV28 to TRBJ2-6, with TRBD1 matching 8 bases. Germline values: CDR1 MDHEN, CDR2 SYDVKM. V was pared by 5 bases and J by 5 bases, with 14 bases of the junction left unmatched. The CDR3 runs 18 residues. The CDR3 DNA reads TGTGCCAGCAGTACCCGGACAGGGCTAAGAATTAGGGCCAACGTCCTGACTTTC. It codes for CASSTRTGLRIRANVLTF.

The sample holds a few counts of this clone. The V call is TRBV5-4, the J call TRBJ2-7; 13 bases agree with TRBD2. After removal of 4 bases from V and 1 base from J, the junction contained 5 bases not matched to a gene. The CDR3 has 16 amino acids. The germline V gene encodes CDR1 SGHNT and CDR2 YYREEE (reference sequence). In DNA, the CDR3 is TGTGCCAGCAGCATCGGACTAGCGGGAGCATCCTACGAGCAGTACTTC. Protein sequence: CASSIGLAGASYEQYF.

The J gene is TRBJ1-1, the V gene TRBV3-1 (or the pseudogene TRBV3-2); no clear D gene. CDR1 and CDR2 from the germline V gene are LGHDT and YNNKEL (reference sequence). Trimming removed 2 bases at V and 3 bases at J, with 7 bases between. This CDR3 is built from 13 residues. The CDR3 reads CASSQIRDTEAFF. Here the CDR3 DNA reads TGTGCCAGCAGCCAAATTCGGGACACTGAAGCTTTCTTT.

The gene calls are TRBV19 and TRBJ1-3; D is undetermined. Trimming stripped 1 base from V and 0 bases from J, with 16 bases between. Germline V gives CDR1 LNHDA, CDR2 SQIVND (reference sequence). The CDR3 has 18 residues. For the CDR3, the DNA is TGTGCCAGTAGTATAGTGGCAGGCCCACCGCTCTCTGGAAACACCATATATTTT. Encoded protein: CASSIVAGPPLSGNTIYF.

This clone was counted between two and nine times. The chain has TRBV7-9 and TRBJ2-7, with D possibly TRBD1 on 5 matching bases. CDR3 length equals 14 residues. V was cut by 3 bases and J by 2 bases, with 11 bases left in between. Looked up from germline, CDR1 is SEHNR and CDR2 is FQNEAQ (reference sequence). As DNA, the CDR3 is TGTGCCAGCAGCTTCCAACAGGTTCCCTACGAGCAGTACTTC. It yields the protein CASSFQQVPYEQYF.

The chain joins TRBV5-1 to TRBJ1-6; 9 nucleotides match TRBD1. V lost 4 bases to trimming and J lost 5 bases; unmatched junction nucleotides: 4. CDR1 is SGHRS, CDR2 YFSETQ, per germline. CDR3 length: 15 amino acids. The CDR3 DNA reads as TGCGCCAGCAGCCAAGGACAGGGGAATAATTCACCCCTCCACTTT. Amino acids: CASSQGQGNNSPLHF.

The V gene is TRBV29-1, the J gene TRBJ1-1; D gene ambiguous. CDR1 SQVTM and CDR2 ANQGSEA come from the germline V gene. V was cut by 1 base and J by 2 bases, with 14 bases left in between. The CDR3 is 15 amino acids. The CDR3 loop reads CSVEGLRNGNTEAFF. The CDR3, as DNA: TGCAGCGTTGAAGGACTTAGGAACGGCAACACTGAAGCTTTCTTT.

V usage is TRBV6-5 and J usage is TRBJ1-3; tentative D call: TRBD1 (6 bases). Trimming stripped 3 bases from V and 3 bases from J, with 15 bases between. CDR1 is MNHEY, CDR2 SVGAGI, per germline. CDR3 size: 16 residues. CDR3 amino acids: CASSYLPQGVGNTIYF. In nucleotides, the CDR3 is TGTGCCAGCAGTTATCTTCCACAGGGAGTTGGAAACACCATATATTTT.

The chain joins TRBV2 to TRBJ2-7; TRBD2 agrees at 12 bases. Losses at the gene ends were 1 base for V and 0 bases for J; bases not matched to a gene: 4. The V gene's germline CDR1 is SNHLY and CDR2 FYNNEI. The CDR3 length is 17 residues. CDR3: CASSEVASGGDSYEQYF. For the CDR3, the DNA is TGTGCCAGCAGTGAAGTAGCTAGCGGGGGGGACTCCTACGAGCAGTACTTC.

The chain couples TRBV19 to TRBJ1-1, with TRBD1 as a possible D gene (6 bases). The length of the CDR3 is 14 residues. In germline, CDR1 is LNHDA, CDR2 SQIVND (reference sequence). With 3 bases removed from V and 5 bases from J, the gap between germline ends came to 13 bases. The CDR3 reads CASSIGGAGTEAFF. CDR3 DNA: TGTGCCAGTAGTATTGGGGGGGCAGGAACTGAAGCTTTCTTT.

J is TRBJ2-3 and V is TRBV6-2 or TRBV6-3; 9 positions agree with TRBD2. The junction had 4 bases not matched to a gene; V was cut back by 5 bases and J by 4 bases. The CDR3 has 14 residues. Germline CDR1 MNHEY, CDR2 SVGEGT. CDR3 sequence: CASSRGLAADTQYF. The CDR3 nucleotides read TGTGCCAGCAGTCGGGGACTAGCCGCAGATACGCAGTATTTT.

The chain has TRBV5-5 and TRBJ1-1; TRBD1 matches at 9 bases. Trimming removed 4 bases from V and 0 bases from J; junction bases left unmatched: 4. CDR1 SGHKS and CDR2 YYEKEE come from the germline V gene (reference sequence). The CDR3 has 15 residues. CDR3 nucleotide sequence: TGTGCCAGCAGCGTAACAGGGGGCTTGAACACTGAAGCTTTCTTT. It translates to CASSVTGGLNTEAFF. Full variable domain (rest looked up from reference TRBV5-5 and TRBJ1-1): DAGVTQSPTHLIKTRGQQVTLRCSPISGHKSVSWYQQVLGQGPQFIFQYYEKEERGRGNFPDRFSARQFPNYSSELNVNALLLGDSALYLCASSVTGGLNTEAFFGQGTRLTVV.

The chain uses TRBV28 and TRBJ2-7, with 9 bases lining up with TRBD1. V gave up 10 bases and J gave up 1 base; unmatched junction bases: 11. The CDR3 is made up of 15 amino acids. From germline, CDR1 is MDHEN and CDR2 SYDVKM. The CDR3 bases are TGTGCCATTATCCCCCCGGGGACAGGGTCCTACGAGCAGTACTTC. This translates into CAIIPPGTGSYEQYF.

For the CDR3, the DNA is TGTGCCAGCAGCTTGCCACTAGCGGGAAGAGACTACGAGCAGTACTTC. It translates to CASSLPLAGRDYEQYF. V gene TRBV5-4 combines with J gene TRBJ2-7; 10 nucleotides align to TRBD2. The length of the CDR3 is 16 residues. Germline assignment: CDR1 SGHNT and CDR2 YYREEE (reference sequence). After removal of 1 base from V and 3 bases from J, the junction contained 7 bases not matched to a gene.

This clone was seen just once. J is TRBJ1-4 and V is TRBV19, with D possibly being TRBD1 (6 bases). The germline V and J ends were trimmed by 5 bases and 7 bases, with 14 bases remaining between them. CDR1 and CDR2 from the germline V gene are LNHDA and SQIVND (reference sequence). This CDR3 has 14 amino acids. For the CDR3, the DNA is TGTGCCAGTAGTCTACAGGGCGGGGGTGAAAAACTGTTTTTT. It specifies CASSLQGGGEKLFF. The variable domain in full, with the rest retrieved from reference TRBV19 and TRBJ1-4, is DGGITQSPKYLFRKEGQNVTLSCEQNLNHDAMYWYRQDPGQGLRLIYYSQIVNDFQKGDIAEGYSVSREKKESFPLTVTSAQKNPTAFYLCASSLQGGGEKLFFGSGTQLSVL.

The V call is TRBV15, the J call TRBJ2-7; maybe TRBD1 (6 bases). From germline, CDR1 is LNHNV and CDR2 YYDKDF (reference sequence). This CDR3 comprises 14 residues. The V end lost 4 bases, the J end lost 6 bases, and 16 bases lay between the germline ends. The CDR3 here is CATSKFSGVGEQYF. Written as DNA, the CDR3 is TGTGCCACCAGCAAGTTCTCAGGGGTCGGCGAGCAGTACTTC. The entire variable domain, with the rest obtained from reference TRBV15 and TRBJ2-7, is as follows: DAMVIQNPRYQVTQFGKPVTLSCSQTLNHNVMYWYQQKSSQAPKLLFHYYDKDFNNEADTPDNFQSRRPNTSFCFLDIRSPGLGDTAMYLCATSKFSGVGEQYFGPGTRLTVT.